This TCR beta chain was observed in a study of human T cells and chemical hapten exposure. Study-wide results and caveats: Donor immune responses may differ from healthy people's, since all donors had alopecia.

This clonotype was counted between two and nine times. Its antigen remains unknown. The time point was: pre-sensitization, week 0. As to treatment: therapeutic diphenylcyclopropenone sensitization with weekly scalp DPC. Trimming removed 6 bases from V and 2 bases from J, with 22 bases in between. The germline gives CDR1 MNHEY, CDR2 SVGEGT. The CDR3 loop spans 17 amino acids. TCRdb processed the RACE reads anew with MiXCR; each CDR3 protein has one entry. This table has more than 300,000 distinct CDR3 sequences, about 5% appearing once. This TCR was recovered from a woman aged 18-29 years with alopecia areata. Some clones in this sample may be carry-over from other donors' samples. The chain joins TRBV6-2 or TRBV6-3 to TRBJ1-2, with D perhaps TRBD1 (5 bases). This specimen was whole blood, taken in connection with sensitization to the hapten diphenylcyclopropenone (DPC). This CDR3 reads CASRLRKRDRQNYGYTF. The CDR3 DNA follows: TGTGCCAGCAGACTTCGAAAACGGGACCGACAGAACTATGGCTACACCTTC.